The 29 T cell receptor beta chains reported below all come from one sample, sequenced in a study of human T cells and chemical hapten exposure. Specified time point: pre-sensitization, week 0. The treatment: therapeutic diphenylcyclopropenone sensitization with weekly scalp DPC. TCRdb redid the calling of the RACE reads with MiXCR, one entry per CDR3 protein. Altogether around 380,000 distinct CDR3 sequences are present, approximately 5.8% being singletons, with the ten largest covering around 8.8%. The source material was whole blood, sampled in connection with sensitization to the hapten diphenylcyclopropenone (DPC). The receptors come from a woman between 18 and 30 years old with alopecia areata. Some clones in this sample may be carry-over from other donors' samples.

The rearrangement links TRBV20-1 to TRBJ2-2, with D unclear. The V end was cut by 2 bases, the J end by 6 bases, with 19 bases between. This CDR3 spans 16 amino acids. Germline CDR1 reads DFQATT; CDR2 reads SNEGSKA (reference sequence). CDR3 nucleotides: TGCAGTGCTAGACGAAGACGGACCGCGCTCGCCGGGGAGCTGTTTTTT. This translates into CSARRRRTALAGELFF.

This chain joins TRBV7-9 and TRBJ1-5; D remains unclear. Trimming took 5 bases from V and 3 from J, leaving 14 bases between them. The CDR3 is made up of 15 amino acids. The germline CDR1 and CDR2 sequences are SEHNR and FQNEAQ (reference sequence). For the CDR3, the DNA is TGTGCCAGCAGCCCTGGCTCTTTCTTCAATCAGCCCCAGCATTTT. Protein: CASSPGSFFNQPQHF.

Many counts were recorded for this clonotype. This chain uses TRBV3-1 with TRBJ2-1; D possibly uses TRBD1 or TRBD2 (5 bases each). From germline, CDR1 is LGHDT and CDR2 YNNKEL (reference sequence). The CDR3 has 14 residues. V lost 4 bases, J lost 5 bases, and 12 bases lay in between. CDR3 loop: CASSPNGGDNEQFF. As DNA, the CDR3 is TGTGCCAGCAGCCCTAATGGGGGAGACAATGAGCAGTTCTTC.

V and J are TRBV20-1 and TRBJ2-2; D is ambiguous. Germline CDR1 and CDR2: DFQATT and SNEGSKA (reference sequence). The germline V and J ends were trimmed by 1 base and 5 bases, with 11 bases remaining between them. The CDR3 is 14 residues long. CDR3 bases: TGCAGTGCTAGAGGGGGAATTGAGACCGGGGAGCTGTTTTTT. It translates to CSARGGIETGELFF.

There are many counts of this clonotype. The chain uses TRBV6-2 or TRBV6-3 and TRBJ1-5, with D unresolved. CDR1 is MNHEY and CDR2 is SVGEGT in the germline V gene. The ends were cut back, 1 base at V and 4 bases at J, with 2 bases in the middle. This CDR3 is 12 amino acids long. CDR3 DNA sequence: TGTGCCAGCAGTTACTTAAATCAGCCCCAGCATTTT. Translation: CASSYLNQPQHF.

The gene calls are TRBV7-3 and TRBJ2-2; the D is unclear. The germline V gene has CDR1 SGHTA and CDR2 FQGTGA. This CDR3 spans 16 amino acids. V was pared by 3 bases and J by 0 bases, with 11 bases between. The CDR3 spells CASSLTSIPNTGELFF. The CDR3 DNA reads as TGTGCCAGCAGCTTGACTTCCATCCCGAACACCGGGGAGCTGTTTTTT.

This clonotype occurred many times. The chain links TRBV7-9 to TRBJ2-7, with TRBD2 matching over 8 bases. CDR1 and CDR2 (germline): SEHNR, FQNEAQ (reference sequence). Trimming took 6 bases from V and 1 from J; bases not matched to a gene: 5. This CDR3 is built from 14 residues. CDR3 bases: TGTGCCAGCAGAACTAGCGGTGCTTCCTACGAGCAGTACTTC. Residues: CASRTSGASYEQYF.

The chain couples TRBV11-2 to TRBJ2-5; a possible D gene is TRBD1 (5 bases). The V end lost 5 bases, the J end lost 0 bases, and 13 bases lay between the germline ends. The CDR3 length is 15 residues. CDR1 and CDR2 from the germline V gene are SGHAT and FQNNGV. The CDR3 is CASSPQGVNQETQYF. In DNA form, the CDR3 reads TGTGCCAGCAGCCCGCAAGGGGTGAACCAAGAGACCCAGTACTTC.

This clonotype was observed a few times. The DNA for the CDR3 is TGTGCCAGCAGATCGGCCCGGATGACGGGACCATATGGCTACACCTTC. Translated: CASRSARMTGPYGYTF. The V call is TRBV13, the J call TRBJ1-2, with D maybe TRBD1 (5 bases). Germline V gene data show CDR1 as PRHDT and CDR2 as FYEKMQ (reference sequence). The CDR3 is made up of 16 amino acids. V lost 6 bases, J lost 5 bases, and 22 bases lay in between.

The chain combines TRBV5-1 with TRBJ1-2; D gene ambiguous. Trimming removed 4 bases from V and 7 bases from J, with 14 bases in between. The CDR3 sequence is 13 residues long. Germline V gene sequence: CDR1 SGHRS, CDR2 YFSETQ. Here the CDR3 DNA reads TGCGCCAGCAGCATCAAAAACGGCGGTGGCTACACCTTC. Translated, it gives CASSIKNGGGYTF.

This clonotype occurred many times. The chain recombines TRBV10-3 with TRBJ2-3, with D possibly being TRBD2 (5 bases). The CDR3 consists of 14 residues. V was cut by 7 bases and J by 4 bases, with 15 bases left in between. Germline V lookup: CDR1 ENHRY, CDR2 SYGVKD. CDR3 nucleotides: TGTGCCATCAAGGAAGGAGGCGTTCCAGATACGCAGTATTTT. It translates to CAIKEGGVPDTQYF.

J is TRBJ2-5 and V is TRBV4-1; no definite D call. Germline-derived CDR1 and CDR2 are MGHRA and YSYEKL. V was pared by 1 base and J by 3 bases, with 6 bases between. This CDR3 is 13 amino acids long. This chain's CDR3 is CASSQALKETQYF. CDR3 coding DNA: TGCGCCAGCAGCCAAGCCCTAAAAGAGACCCAGTACTTC.

This clonotype was observed a few times. The genes are TRBV12-3 or TRBV12-4 and TRBJ2-2; 7 bases line up with TRBD1. Trimming cost V 5 bases and J 6 bases; bases outside gene matches: 3. This CDR3 is 13 amino acids long. The CDR3 DNA reads as TGTGCCAGCAGTATAACAGGGGCCGGGGAGCTGTTTTTT. Its protein product is CASSITGAGELFF.

The rearrangement uses TRBV11-3 and TRBJ2-5; the D is unclear. The CDR3 covers 13 residues. The ends were cut back, 0 bases at V and 5 bases at J, with 7 bases in the middle. The germline V gene encodes CDR1 SGHNT and CDR2 YENEEA. The CDR3 DNA reads TGTGCCAGCAGCTTAGACGGCCCCGAGACCCAGTACTTC. Translated: CASSLDGPETQYF.

The rearrangement links TRBV10-3 to TRBJ1-4, with D perhaps matching TRBD1 (5 bases). There are 13 residues in the CDR3. V lost 8 bases, J lost 6 bases, and 13 bases lay in between. CDR1 and CDR2 (germline): ENHRY, SYGVKD. CDR3 DNA: TGTGCCATCGGGGCAGGGACTTATGAAAAACTGTTTTTT. This sequence encodes CAIGAGTYEKLFF.

The chain is built from TRBV19 and TRBJ1-5; D gene ambiguous. Trimming pared 5 bases from V and 5 bases from J, leaving 7 bases between. The CDR3 contains 12 residues. Per the germline V gene, CDR1 is LNHDA and CDR2 is SQIVND (reference sequence). CDR3 amino acids: CASSLVHQPQHF. CDR3 DNA sequence: TGTGCCAGTAGTTTAGTCCATCAGCCCCAGCATTTT.

This clonotype was seen at least ten times. The V call is TRBV7-2, the J call TRBJ1-2; no definite D call. Trimming pared 1 base from V and 5 bases from J, leaving 17 bases between. CDR3 length: 16 amino acids. Germline assignment: CDR1 SGHTA and CDR2 FQGNSA. The CDR3 bases are TGTGCCAGCAGCTTAGAAGGGTCAGGAAGTGGGTATGGCTACACCTTC. Amino acids: CASSLEGSGSGYGYTF.

This clonotype was observed many times. V gene TRBV12-3 or TRBV12-4 combines with J gene TRBJ1-3, with TRBD1 matching 7 bases. The CDR3 covers 16 residues. V dropped 4 bases and J dropped 1; count of bases not matched to a gene: 7. This CDR3 is CASSSQGPQSGNTIYF. CDR3 nucleotides: TGTGCCAGCAGTTCACAGGGGCCGCAATCTGGAAACACCATATATTTT.

The V and J genes are TRBV5-1 and TRBJ1-1; tentatively, D is TRBD1 (5 bases). The CDR3 is 14 residues long. Germline V CDR1 and CDR2: SGHRS, YFSETQ. Trimming took off 6 bases at V and 1 base at J, with 13 bases between the two ends. The CDR3 nucleotides read TGCGCCAGCATCCAGGGTCGTGGGAACACTGAAGCTTTCTTT. It encodes CASIQGRGNTEAFF.

There are a few counts of this clonotype. The V call is TRBV6-2 or TRBV6-3, the J call TRBJ1-2, with TRBD1 matching over 7 bases. Trimming at V came to 7 bases and at J to 6 bases, leaving 8 bases not matched to a gene. The CDR3 covers 13 residues. Germline V gene sequence: CDR1 MNHEY, CDR2 SVGEGT. CDR3 sequence (DNA): TGTGCCAGCAAAGACAGGGAGCTGCATGGCTACACCTTC. It is translated as CASKDRELHGYTF.

The gene calls are TRBV24-1 and TRBJ2-5; TRBD2 might be the D (6 bases). The CDR3 totals 13 residues. CDR1 and CDR2 from the germline V gene are KGHDR and SFDVKD. V lost 4 bases, J lost 5 bases, and 10 bases lay in between. This CDR3 reads CATSDGGLETQYF. The DNA of the CDR3 is TGTGCCACCAGTGACGGAGGGTTGGAGACCCAGTACTTC.

This clonotype was found many times. The rearrangement joins TRBV5-1 to TRBJ2-3; 10 nucleotides agree with TRBD2. Germline assignment: CDR1 SGHRS and CDR2 YFSETQ. The CDR3 has 14 residues. Trimming removed 4 bases from V and 4 bases from J; junction bases left unmatched: 3. CDR3 region: CASSATSGADTQYF. In DNA form, the CDR3 reads TGCGCCAGCAGCGCAACTAGCGGGGCAGATACGCAGTATTTT.

This clonotype has only a few counts. This chain joins TRBV4-1 and TRBJ2-4; D possibly corresponds to TRBD1 (6 bases). V dropped 1 base and J dropped 3 bases, with 16 bases sitting between them. CDR3 length equals 17 residues. Looked up from germline, CDR1 is MGHRA and CDR2 is YSYEKL. The CDR3 coding sequence is TGCGCCAGCAGCCAAGGTGGCCCCAGGGGCGGCAAAAACATTCAGTACTTC. Translation: CASSQGGPRGGKNIQYF.

There are a few counts of this clonotype. CDR3 in amino acids: CASSSGKTGQPQHF. CDR3 nucleotide sequence: TGTGCCAGCAGTTCCGGGAAGACGGGGCAGCCCCAGCATTTT. This chain joins TRBV27 and TRBJ1-5; D gene unclear. CDR1 and CDR2 (germline): MNHEY, SMNVEV (reference sequence). The CDR3 is 14 residues long. V was cut by 4 bases and J by 7 bases, with 14 bases left in between.

The genes are TRBV29-1 and TRBJ2-3; 12 bases are a match to TRBD2. This CDR3 has 15 amino acids. The germline gives CDR1 SQVTM, CDR2 ANQGSEA. V lost 7 bases to trimming and J lost 4 bases; unmatched junction nucleotides: 9. The CDR3 spells CSALLAGGVSDTQYF. The CDR3 nucleotides are TGCAGCGCCTTACTAGCGGGGGGCGTCTCAGATACGCAGTATTTT.

The genes are TRBV27 and TRBJ2-1, with no clear D. V gave up 5 bases and J gave up 7 bases, with 15 bases separating them. The CDR3 consists of 14 residues. Germline CDR1 is MNHEY and CDR2 is SMNVEV (reference sequence). CDR3 coding DNA: TGTGCCAGCAGTCCGTTGATCCCCTCGAATGAGCAGTTCTTC. Residues: CASSPLIPSNEQFF.

The chain couples TRBV12-3 or TRBV12-4 to TRBJ2-7; 13 positions agree with TRBD2. V lost 3 bases to trimming and J lost 3 bases; unmatched junction nucleotides: 5. This CDR3 is built from 16 residues. CDR3 DNA sequence: TGTGCCAGCAGTTTGGGGACTAGCGGGGACCTCTACGAGCAGTACTTC. This translates into CASSLGTSGDLYEQYF.

This clonotype appeared a few times. The chain recombines TRBV12-3 or TRBV12-4 with TRBJ2-7; D may correspond to TRBD1 or TRBD2 (5 bases each). The length of the CDR3 is 14 residues. V was trimmed by 6 bases and J by 7 bases, leaving 19 bases between them. CDR3 sequence reads: CASRMGTGVWEQYF. The CDR3 bases are TGTGCCAGCAGGATGGGGACCGGGGTATGGGAGCAGTACTTC.

This clonotype was seen at least ten times. The chain recombines TRBV5-6 with TRBJ2-6; tentatively, D is TRBD2 (5 bases). The CDR3 is 16 amino acids. V dropped 4 bases and J dropped 0 bases, with 11 bases sitting between them. Germline assignment: CDR1 SGHDT and CDR2 YYEEEE. CDR3: CASSRGEVSGANVLTF. For the CDR3, the DNA is TGTGCCAGCAGCCGGGGAGAGGTCTCTGGGGCCAACGTCCTGACTTTC.